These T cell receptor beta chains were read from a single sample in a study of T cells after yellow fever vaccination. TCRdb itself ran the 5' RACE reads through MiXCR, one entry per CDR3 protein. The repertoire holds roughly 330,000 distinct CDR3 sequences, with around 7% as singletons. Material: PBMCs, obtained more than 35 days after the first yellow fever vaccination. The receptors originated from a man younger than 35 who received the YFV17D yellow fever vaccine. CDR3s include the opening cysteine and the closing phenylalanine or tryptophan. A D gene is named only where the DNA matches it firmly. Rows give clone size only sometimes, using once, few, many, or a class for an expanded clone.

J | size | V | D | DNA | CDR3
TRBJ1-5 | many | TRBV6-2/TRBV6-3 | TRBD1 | TGTGCCAGCAGTAGCGACAGGGCTGGCAATCAGCCCCAGCATTTT | CASSSDRAGNQPQHF
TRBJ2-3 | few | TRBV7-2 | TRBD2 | TGTGCCAGCACCGTACGGGGGGGGGAAGCTACGCAGTATTTT | CASTVRGGEATQYF
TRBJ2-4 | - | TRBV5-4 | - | TGTGCCAGCAGCAGCCTTCCCAAAAACATTCAGTACTTC | CASSSLPKNIQYF
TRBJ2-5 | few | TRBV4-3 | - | TGCGCCAGCAGCCAAGATAGGGGGACACCACAAGAGACCCAGTACTTC | CASSQDRGTPQETQYF
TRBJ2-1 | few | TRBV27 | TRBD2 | TGTGCCAGCAGGCGAGCGGGGGGGCGCAATGAGCAGTTCTTC | CASRRAGGRNEQFF
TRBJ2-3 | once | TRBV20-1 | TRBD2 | TGCAGTGCTATCGCGGGGGGGCCGACAGATACGCAGTATTTT | CSAIAGGPTDTQYF
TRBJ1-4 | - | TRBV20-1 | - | TGCTGTGCTAGAGATGTATGGGCGGCGGAGCTTAATGAAAAACTGTTTTTT | CCARDVWAAELNEKLFF
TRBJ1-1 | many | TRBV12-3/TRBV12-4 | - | TGTGCCAGCAGTTTACAATGGGGCTGGGGGACTGAAGCTTTCTTT | CASSLQWGWGTEAFF
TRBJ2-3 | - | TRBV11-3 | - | TGTGCCAGCAGCTTTGGGGCGTTTCCCACAGATACGCAGTATTTT | CASSFGAFPTDTQYF
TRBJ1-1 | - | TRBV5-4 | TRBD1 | TGTGCCAGCAGCTGGGGGGACAGGGCCAGGGGGAACACTGAAGCTTTCTTT | CASSWGDRARGNTEAFF
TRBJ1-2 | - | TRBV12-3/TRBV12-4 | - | TGTGCCAGCACTCCTTCGGGGTTTTATGGCTACACCTTC | CASTPSGFYGYTF
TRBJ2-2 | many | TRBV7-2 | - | TGTGCCAGCAGCTTCTCCAGGGTAACCGGGGAGCTGTTTTTT | CASSFSRVTGELFF
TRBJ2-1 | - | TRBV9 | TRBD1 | TGTGCCAGCAGCTTCACAGGGGTTGAGCAGTTCTTC | CASSFTGVEQFF
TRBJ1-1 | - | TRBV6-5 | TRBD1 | TGTGCCAGCAGTTACTCGGGGGCAGGGGGCGTGAACACTGAAGCTTTCTTT | CASSYSGAGGVNTEAFF
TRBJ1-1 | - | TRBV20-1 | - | TGCAGTGCTAGAGCCATATTGTCGGACACTGAAGCTTTCTTT | CSARAILSDTEAFF
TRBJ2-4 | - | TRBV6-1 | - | TGTGCCAGCAGCCAAGGGCCCTTAGCCAAAAACATTCAGTACTTC | CASSQGPLAKNIQYF
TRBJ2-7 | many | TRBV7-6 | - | TGTGCCAGCAGCCCCCTTTACAACGAGCAGTACTTC | CASSPLYNEQYF
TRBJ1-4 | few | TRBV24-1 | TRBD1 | TGTGCCACCAGTGATCCGGGCCGGACAGGGGAAAATGAAAAACTGTTTTTT | CATSDPGRTGENEKLFF
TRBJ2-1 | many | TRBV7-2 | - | TGTGCCAGCAGCCGGACAGAGTACAATGAGCAGTTCTTC | CASSRTEYNEQFF
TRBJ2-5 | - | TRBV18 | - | TGTGCCAGCTCCGGAGTGCTCGACAGTGGTGGGGAGACCCAGTACTTC | CASSGVLDSGGETQYF
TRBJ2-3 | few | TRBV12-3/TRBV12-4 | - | TGTGCCAGCGGGAAAGGGACAGATACGCAGTATTTT | CASGKGTDTQYF
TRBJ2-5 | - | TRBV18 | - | TGTGCCAGCTCACCGGCCTCGGAGACCCAGTACTTC | CASSPASETQYF
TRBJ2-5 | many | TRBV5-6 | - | TGTGCCAGCAGCTTGCAAGCTCAAGAGACCCAGTACTTC | CASSLQAQETQYF
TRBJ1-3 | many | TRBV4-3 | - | TGCGCCAGCAGCCTAACGAGGGTAATTGGAAACACCATATATTTT | CASSLTRVIGNTIYF
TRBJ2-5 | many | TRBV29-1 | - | TGCAGCGTTTTGGGTCCACAGGGGGAGGGGGAGACCCAGTACTTC | CSVLGPQGEGETQYF
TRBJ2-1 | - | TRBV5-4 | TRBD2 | TGTGCCAGCAGCTTGTCGGGGGGGAAAAACAATGAGCAGTTCTTC | CASSLSGGKNNEQFF
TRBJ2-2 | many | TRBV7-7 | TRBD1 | TGTGCCAGCAGCCCAGACGACAGGGGGACCACCGGGAACACCGGGGAGCTGTTTTTT | CASSPDDRGTTGNTGELFF
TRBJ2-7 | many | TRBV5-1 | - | TGCGCCAGCAGCTTGGCACAGTACTCCTACGAGCAGTACTTC | CASSLAQYSYEQYF
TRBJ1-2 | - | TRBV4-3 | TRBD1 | TGCGCCAGCAGCCGAGTACCGGGACAGGGGGCAATGGGCGGCTACACCTTC | CASSRVPGQGAMGGYTF
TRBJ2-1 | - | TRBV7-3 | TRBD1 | TGTGCCAGCAGTACAACGCGGCAGGGGGTTTTAGGGGAGCAGTTCTTC | CASSTTRQGVLGEQFF
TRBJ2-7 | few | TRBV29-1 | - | TGCAGCGTTTTAACTCGAAGCTCCTACGAGCAGTACTTC | CSVLTRSSYEQYF
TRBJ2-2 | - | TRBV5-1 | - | TGCGCCAGCACCGTGGACGGGGGTTCGAGCACCGGGGAGCTGTTTTTT | CASTVDGGSSTGELFF
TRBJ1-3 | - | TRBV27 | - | TGTGCCAGCAGTTTTCTGGGGACCCCTGGAAACACCATATATTTT | CASSFLGTPGNTIYF
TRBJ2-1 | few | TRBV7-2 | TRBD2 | TGTGCCAGCAGCTTAGCCCGGACTAGCGGGGGGGCCAAAAATGAGCAGTTCTTC | CASSLARTSGGAKNEQFF
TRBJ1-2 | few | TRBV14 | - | TGTGCCAGCAGCCAAGGAAACGGCTATGGCTACACCTTC | CASSQGNGYGYTF
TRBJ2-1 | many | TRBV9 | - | TGTGCCAGCAGCTCCCCCGGGGGTTCGGATGAGCAGTTCTTC | CASSSPGGSDEQFF
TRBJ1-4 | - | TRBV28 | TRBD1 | TGTGCCAGCAGTTCTCCCGGGACAGGTTATGAAAAACTGTTTTTT | CASSSPGTGYEKLFF
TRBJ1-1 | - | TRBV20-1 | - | TGCAGTGCTCAGAGCCCGGGGGAGAATGAAGCTTTCTTT | CSAQSPGENEAFF
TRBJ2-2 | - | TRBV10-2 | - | TGCGCCAGCAGTGAGTTCCAGTATTCCACCGGGGAGCTGTTTTTT | CASSEFQYSTGELFF
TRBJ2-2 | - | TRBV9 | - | TGTGCCAGCAGCGTGACCGGGACTGGTACCGGGGAGCTGTTTTTT | CASSVTGTGTGELFF
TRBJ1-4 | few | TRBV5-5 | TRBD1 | TGTGCCAGCAGCGACGGGGACAGGGGCAGGGAAAAACTGTTTTTT | CASSDGDRGREKLFF
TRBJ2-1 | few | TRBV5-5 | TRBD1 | TGTGCCAGCAGCTGGACCGGGACAGGAGGCAATGAGCAGTTCTTC | CASSWTGTGGNEQFF
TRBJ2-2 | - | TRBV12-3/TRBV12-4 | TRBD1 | TGTGCCAGCCGAGCCCAGGGGGCTTATAACGGGGAGCTGTTTTTT | CASRAQGAYNGELFF
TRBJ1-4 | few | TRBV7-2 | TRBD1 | TGTGCCAGCAGCTTAGGACAGGGGTATAATGAAAAACTGTTTTTT | CASSLGQGYNEKLFF
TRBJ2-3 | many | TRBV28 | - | TGTGCCAGCAGTTTTGGAGGGCGGACCACAGATACGCAGTATTTT | CASSFGGRTTDTQYF
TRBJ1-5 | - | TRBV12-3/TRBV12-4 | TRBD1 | TGTGCCAGCAGTCCCTGGGGACAGGATAGCAATCAGCCCCAGCATTTT | CASSPWGQDSNQPQHF
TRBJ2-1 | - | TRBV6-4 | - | TGTGCCAGCAGCCCCGGGAGAGGGGCCAATGAGCAGTTCTTC | CASSPGRGANEQFF
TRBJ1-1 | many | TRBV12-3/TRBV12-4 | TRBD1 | TGTGCCAGCAGGGGGACAGGGGGCGCCGGGGGGCTCTTT | CASRGTGGAGGLF